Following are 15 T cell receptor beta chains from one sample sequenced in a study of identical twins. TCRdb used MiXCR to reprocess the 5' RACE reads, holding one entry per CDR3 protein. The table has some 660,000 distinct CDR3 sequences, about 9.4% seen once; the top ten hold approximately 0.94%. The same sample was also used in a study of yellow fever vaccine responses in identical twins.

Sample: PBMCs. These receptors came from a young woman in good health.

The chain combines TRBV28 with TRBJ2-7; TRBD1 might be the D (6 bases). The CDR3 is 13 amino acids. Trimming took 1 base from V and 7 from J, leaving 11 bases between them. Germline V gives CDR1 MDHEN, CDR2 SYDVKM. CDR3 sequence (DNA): TGTGCCAGCAGTTTATCTTTAACAGGGGAGCAGTACTTC. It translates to CASSLSLTGEQYF.

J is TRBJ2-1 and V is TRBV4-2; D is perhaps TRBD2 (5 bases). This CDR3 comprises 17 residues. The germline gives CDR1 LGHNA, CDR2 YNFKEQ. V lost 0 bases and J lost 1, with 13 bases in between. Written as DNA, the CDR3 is TGTGCCAGCAGCCAAGAGGAACGGGGATGGTCCTACAATGAGCAGTTCTTC. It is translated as CASSQEERGWSYNEQFF.

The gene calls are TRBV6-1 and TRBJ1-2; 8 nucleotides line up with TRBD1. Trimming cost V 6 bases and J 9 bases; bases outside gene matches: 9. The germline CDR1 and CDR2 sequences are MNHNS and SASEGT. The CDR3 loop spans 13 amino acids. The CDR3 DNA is TGTGCCAGCAGACCGACAGGGGCCGGGAGCTACACCTTC. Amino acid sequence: CASRPTGAGSYTF.

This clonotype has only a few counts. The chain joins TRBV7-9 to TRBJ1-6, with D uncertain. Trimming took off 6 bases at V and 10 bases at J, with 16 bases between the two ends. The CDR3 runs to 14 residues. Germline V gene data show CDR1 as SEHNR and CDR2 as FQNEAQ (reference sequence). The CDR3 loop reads CASRPGGEGSPLHF. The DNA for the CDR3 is TGTGCCAGCAGGCCCGGCGGGGAGGGATCACCCCTCCACTTT. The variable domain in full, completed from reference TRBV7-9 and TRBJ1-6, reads DTGVSQNPRHKITKRGQNVTFRCDPISEHNRLYWYRQTLGQGPEFLTYFQNEAQLEKSRLLSDRFSAERPKGSFSTLEIQRTEQGDSAMYLCASRPGGEGSPLHFGNGTRLTVT.

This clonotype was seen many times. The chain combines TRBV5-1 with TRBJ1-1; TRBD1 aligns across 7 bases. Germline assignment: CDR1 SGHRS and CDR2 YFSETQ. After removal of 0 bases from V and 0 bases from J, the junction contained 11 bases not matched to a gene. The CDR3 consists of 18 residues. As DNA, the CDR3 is TGCGCCAGCAGCTTGGAGGGGGACAGAACAGTGCTGAACACTGAAGCTTTCTTT. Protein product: CASSLEGDRTVLNTEAFF.

For the CDR3, the DNA is TGTGCCAGCAGCTTATCTTTGACAGGGGGCGACTACGAGCAGTACTTC. Amino acid sequence: CASSLSLTGGDYEQYF. The chain carries TRBV7-2 and TRBJ2-7; 10 bases map to TRBD1. This CDR3 has 16 residues. The trim removed 2 bases at V and 3 bases at J, leaving 7 bases unmatched. Germline values: CDR1 SGHTA, CDR2 FQGNSA.

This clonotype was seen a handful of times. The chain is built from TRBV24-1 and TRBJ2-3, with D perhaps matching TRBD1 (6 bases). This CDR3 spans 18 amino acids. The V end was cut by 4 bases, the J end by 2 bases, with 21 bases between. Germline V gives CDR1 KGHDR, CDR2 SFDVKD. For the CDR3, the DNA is TGTGCCACCAGTGACACTTCCCCGGGACAAGGTATCACAGATACGCAGTATTTT. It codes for CATSDTSPGQGITDTQYF.

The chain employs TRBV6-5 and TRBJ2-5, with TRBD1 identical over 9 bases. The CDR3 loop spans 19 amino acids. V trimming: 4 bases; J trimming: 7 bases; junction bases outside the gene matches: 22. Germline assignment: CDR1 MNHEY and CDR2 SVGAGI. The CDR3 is CASSSPSGRTGVGGGTQYF. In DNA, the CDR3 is TGTGCCAGCAGTTCCCCGTCGGGGAGGACAGGGGTCGGAGGGGGGACCCAGTACTTC.

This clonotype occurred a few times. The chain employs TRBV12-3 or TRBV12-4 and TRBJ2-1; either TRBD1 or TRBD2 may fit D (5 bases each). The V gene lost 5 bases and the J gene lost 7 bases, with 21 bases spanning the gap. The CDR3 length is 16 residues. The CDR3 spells CASSLGGWGGRNEQFF. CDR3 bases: TGTGCCAGCAGTCTTGGGGGATGGGGCGGGCGGAATGAGCAGTTCTTC.

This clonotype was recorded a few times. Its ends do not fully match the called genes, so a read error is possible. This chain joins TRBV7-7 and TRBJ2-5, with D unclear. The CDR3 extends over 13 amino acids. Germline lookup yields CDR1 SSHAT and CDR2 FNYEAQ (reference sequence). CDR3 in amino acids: CASSLALRETQYF. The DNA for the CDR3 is TGTGCTAGCAGCTTAGCCCTAAGAGAGACCCAGTACTTC.

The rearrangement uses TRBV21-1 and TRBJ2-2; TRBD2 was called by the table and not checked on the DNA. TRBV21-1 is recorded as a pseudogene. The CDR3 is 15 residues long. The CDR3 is CASTNRGGYTGELFF. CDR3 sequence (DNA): TGTGCCAGCACAAACAGGGGAGGGTACACCGGGGAGCTGTTTTTT.

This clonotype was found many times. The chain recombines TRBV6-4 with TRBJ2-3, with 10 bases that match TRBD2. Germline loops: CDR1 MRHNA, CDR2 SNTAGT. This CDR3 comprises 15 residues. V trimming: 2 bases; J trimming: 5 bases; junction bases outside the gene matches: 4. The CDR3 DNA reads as TGTGCCAGCAGTGACCAAGCGGGGGGGCAAGATACGCAGTATTTT. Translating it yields CASSDQAGGQDTQYF.

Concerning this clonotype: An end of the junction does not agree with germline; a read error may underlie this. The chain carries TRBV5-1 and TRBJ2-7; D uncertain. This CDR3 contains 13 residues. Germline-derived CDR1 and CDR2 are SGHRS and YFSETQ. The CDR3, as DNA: TGCGCCAGCAGCTTGGGCGGTGGATACGAGCAGAACTTC. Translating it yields CASSLGGGYEQNF.

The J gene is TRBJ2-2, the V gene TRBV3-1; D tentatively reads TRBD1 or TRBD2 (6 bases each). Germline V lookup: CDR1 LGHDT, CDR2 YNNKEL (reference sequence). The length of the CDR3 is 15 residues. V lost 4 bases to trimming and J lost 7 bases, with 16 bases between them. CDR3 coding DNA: TGTGCCAGCAGCCCTAACACGGGGGCCTTCGGGGAGCTGTTTTTT. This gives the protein CASSPNTGAFGELFF. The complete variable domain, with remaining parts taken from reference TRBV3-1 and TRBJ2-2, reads DTAVSQTPKYLVTQMGNDKSIKCEQNLGHDTMYWYKQDSKKFLKIMFSYNNKELIINETVPNRFSPKSPDKAHLNLHINSLELGDSAVYFCASSPNTGAFGELFFGEGSRLTVL.

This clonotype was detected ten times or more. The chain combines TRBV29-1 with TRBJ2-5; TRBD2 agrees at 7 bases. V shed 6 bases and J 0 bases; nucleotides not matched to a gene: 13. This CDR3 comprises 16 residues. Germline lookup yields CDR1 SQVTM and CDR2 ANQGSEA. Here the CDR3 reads CSVDQGSGRYQETQYF. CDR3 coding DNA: TGCAGCGTAGACCAGGGTAGCGGGCGGTACCAAGAGACCCAGTACTTC.